These 29 T cell receptor beta chains came from one sample sequenced in a study of cytomegalovirus exposure and HLA in healthy donors (dated by TCRdb to about 2017). The receptor library was made with the immunoSEQ multiplex PCR assay. A mixture of 60 forward primers for TCR Vbeta segments and 13 reverse primers for TCR Jbeta segments was used in the multiplex PCR. TCRdb re-hosts the immuneACCESS table, in-frame sequences only. Its copies lack some clones; in the studies checked, an unresolved V gene accounts for under half of them, and the cause for the rest is not known. For this sample the table gives about 130,000 clones, of which roughly 88% were detected only once. The top ten constitute around 1.7% of the sample. The sequencing sample was made of PBMCs. Every receptor here comes from a boy between 10 and 17 years old in good health and CMV-seronegative.

The V call is TRBV6-9, the J call TRBJ2-2, with 8 bases identical to TRBD1. The V gene end was trimmed by 6 bases and the J gene end by 6 bases; junction bases not matched to a gene: 12. Germline V gives CDR1 MNHGY, CDR2 SVAAGI. The CDR3 is made up of 16 amino acids. The CDR3 bases are TGTGCCAGCAGCTCTTCGGCTGACAGGGGACCCGGGGAGCTGTTTTTT. This sequence encodes CASSSSADRGPGELFF.

This clone showed up just once. The chain has TRBV7-2 and TRBJ2-3, with D possibly being TRBD2 (6 bases). The CDR3 contains 17 residues. CDR1 and CDR2 from the germline V gene are SGHTA and FQGNSA. Trimming removed 1 base from V and 5 bases from J, with 19 bases in between. CDR3 sequence reads: CASSLGGGASAGDTQYF. In DNA, the CDR3 is TGTGCCAGCAGCTTAGGTGGTGGTGCTAGCGCGGGAGATACGCAGTATTTT.

V gene TRBV30 combines with J gene TRBJ2-7; tentatively, D is TRBD1 (6 bases). Germline V gene sequence: CDR1 GTSNPN, CDR2 SVGIG (reference sequence). The CDR3 spans 17 residues. Trimming shortened V by 0 bases and J by 3 bases, and 21 bases separated the two germline ends. This CDR3 is CAWSVQALGGQVYEQYF. In DNA form, the CDR3 reads TGTGCCTGGAGTGTACAGGCTTTAGGGGGTCAGGTCTACGAGCAGTACTTC.

The chain is built from TRBV27 and TRBJ2-7; 13 nucleotides line up with TRBD2. J lost 1 base, V lost 6 bases, and 3 bases had no gene match. The CDR3 runs 15 residues. Germline lookup yields CDR1 MNHEY and CDR2 SMNVEV (reference sequence). CDR3 protein: CASRPGLAGSYEQYF. DNA for the CDR3: TGTGCCAGCAGGCCGGGACTAGCGGGGTCCTACGAGCAGTACTTC.

The chain joins TRBV7-8 to TRBJ2-7; 9 bases agree with TRBD2. Trimming at V came to 5 bases and at J to 6 bases, leaving 17 bases not matched to a gene. There are 17 residues in the CDR3. Per germline, CDR1 SGHVS and CDR2 FQNEAQ. CDR3 nucleotide sequence: TGTGCCAGCAGCGAGACAGAGACTAGCGGACTCTTCGGCGAGCAGTACTTC. It specifies CASSETETSGLFGEQYF.

This clone showed up just once. The chain employs TRBV7-4 and TRBJ2-5; 7 bases agree with TRBD1. V lost 0 bases and J lost 5; bases outside the gene matches: 12. This CDR3 region has 17 residues. The V gene's germline CDR1 is SGHVT and CDR2 SQSDAQ. In DNA, the CDR3 is TGTGCCAGCAGCTTAGCGCTGATCGGGACAGTTAGGGAGACCCAGTACTTC. It yields the protein CASSLALIGTVRETQYF.

This rearrangement joins TRBV7-9 to TRBJ1-1; D is possibly TRBD1 (6 bases). The CDR3 is made up of 11 amino acids. Germline assignment: CDR1 SEHNR and CDR2 FQNEAQ (reference sequence). The ends were cut back, 4 bases at V and 8 bases at J, with 8 bases in the middle. CDR3 region: CASSSGEEAFF. The CDR3 DNA reads TGTGCCAGCAGCTCAGGGGAGGAAGCTTTCTTT.

As regards this clone: The germline gene is not matched at one end of the junction; a read error may be the cause. This chain uses TRBV5-4 with TRBJ1-2; TRBD1 might be the D (5 bases). The CDR3 is made up of 14 amino acids. Germline V gene sequence: CDR1 SGHNT, CDR2 YYREEE (reference sequence). The CDR3 protein is CASSLVDRNYGYPF. The CDR3 DNA sequence: TGTGCCAGCAGCTTGGTTGACAGAAACTATGGCTACCCCTTC.

This chain uses TRBV5-4 with TRBJ2-5; TRBD1 might be the D (6 bases). Germline CDR1 reads SGHNT; CDR2 reads YYREEE (reference sequence). The CDR3 totals 14 residues. V was clipped by 0 bases and J by 3 bases, with 9 bases between them. CDR3 coding DNA: TGTGCCAGCAGCTTGGGGTCAGGGGAAGAGACCCAGTACTTC. The encoded protein is CASSLGSGEETQYF.

The chain is built from TRBV5-1 and TRBJ1-1; weak D call: TRBD1 (6 bases). With 0 bases removed from V and 11 bases from J, the gap between germline ends came to 20 bases. CDR3 length: 15 residues. Germline V gene sequence: CDR1 SGHRS, CDR2 YFSETQ. CDR3 DNA: TGCGCCAGCAGCTTGGAGGGGGGGGGTACGGACGGGGCTTTCTTT. Encoded protein: CASSLEGGGTDGAFF.

This chain connects TRBV27 to TRBJ1-1, with TRBD1 matching over 8 bases. This CDR3 spans 13 amino acids. V was clipped by 7 bases and J by 4 bases; unmatched bases: 5. The germline CDR1 and CDR2 sequences are MNHEY and SMNVEV (reference sequence). CDR3: CASTSDRGTEAFF. Written as DNA, the CDR3 is TGTGCCAGCACCTCTGACAGGGGCACTGAAGCTTTCTTT.

The chain couples TRBV27 to TRBJ2-3; D is possibly TRBD2 (7 bases). Trimming took 8 bases from V and 4 from J, leaving 22 bases between them. Germline V gene lookup returns CDR1 MNHEY and CDR2 SMNVEV (reference sequence). This CDR3 is 16 amino acids long. The CDR3 sequence is CASGGGGVVFPDTQYF. The CDR3 region has the DNA TGTGCCAGCGGGGGGGGCGGGGTAGTCTTCCCAGATACGCAGTATTTT.

This chain links TRBV4-1 with TRBJ2-7; a possible D gene is TRBD1 (6 bases). CDR1 is MGHRA, CDR2 YSYEKL, per germline. V lost 0 bases, J lost 1 base, and 10 bases lay in between. The CDR3 extends over 15 amino acids. CDR3 sequence reads: CASSQDRQGSYEQYF. For the CDR3, the DNA is TGCGCCAGCAGCCAAGATCGGCAGGGGTCCTACGAGCAGTACTTC.

The table lists this clone with a few counts. The chain employs TRBV7-8 and TRBJ1-1; 7 bases align to TRBD1. The CDR3 covers 17 residues. V shed 2 bases and J 1 base; nucleotides not matched to a gene: 10. The germline gives CDR1 SGHVS, CDR2 FQNEAQ. The CDR3 region is CASSLRPTGVGNTEAFF. The CDR3 coding sequence is TGTGCCAGCAGCTTACGCCCTACAGGGGTCGGGAACACTGAAGCTTTCTTT.

The V and J genes are TRBV10-3 and TRBJ2-7, with 8 bases aligning to TRBD1. Germline V gene sequence: CDR1 ENHRY, CDR2 SYGVKD. The CDR3 sequence is 13 residues long. V lost 6 bases and J lost 6; bases outside the gene matches: 7. In DNA, the CDR3 is TGTGCCATCAGGCGGCAGGGGGCTCCCGAGCAGTACTTC. It translates to CAIRRQGAPEQYF.

The J gene is TRBJ1-6, the V gene TRBV7-2, with 8 positions matching TRBD1. With 0 bases clipped from V and 7 bases from J, the junction kept 2 bases outside the gene matches. CDR1 is SGHTA and CDR2 is FQGNSA in the germline V gene. The CDR3 is 15 residues long. CDR3 residues: CASSLAQGANSPLHF. CDR3 in DNA: TGTGCCAGCAGCTTAGCGCAGGGGGCAAATTCACCCCTCCACTTT. Filled out from reference TRBV7-2 and TRBJ1-6, the complete variable domain reads GAGVSQSPSNKVTEKGKDVELRCDPISGHTALYWYRQSLGQGLEFLIYFQGNSAPDKSGLPSDRFSAERTGGSVSTLTIQRTQQEDSAVYLCASSLAQGANSPLHFGNGTRLTVT.

The chain links TRBV11-1 to TRBJ1-1; D is unclear. CDR3 size: 11 residues. In germline, CDR1 is SGHAT, CDR2 FQDESV (reference sequence). V lost 4 bases and J lost 3, with 3 bases in between. As DNA, the CDR3 is TGTGCCAGCAGCTCCGACACTGAAGCTTTCTTT. Its translation is CASSSDTEAFF.

This rearrangement joins TRBV27 to TRBJ2-7, with 9 bases lining up with TRBD2. CDR1 and CDR2 (germline): MNHEY, SMNVEV (reference sequence). V lost 3 bases to trimming and J lost 1 base; unmatched junction nucleotides: 1. The CDR3 runs to 14 residues. The CDR3 here is CASSFSGGSYEQYF. The CDR3 bases are TGTGCCAGCAGTTTTAGCGGGGGATCCTACGAGCAGTACTTC.

The genes are TRBV19 and TRBJ1-5; a possible D gene is TRBD1 (5 bases). CDR3 length: 12 amino acids. Per the germline V gene, CDR1 is LNHDA and CDR2 is SQIVND (reference sequence). The germline V and J ends were trimmed by 6 bases and 8 bases, with 11 bases remaining between them. The CDR3 reads CASSVREEPQHF. The CDR3 DNA reads as TGTGCCAGTAGCGTCAGGGAGGAGCCCCAGCATTTT. The entire variable domain, with the rest obtained from reference TRBV19 and TRBJ1-5, is as follows: DGGITQSPKYLFRKEGQNVTLSCEQNLNHDAMYWYRQDPGQGLRLIYYSQIVNDFQKGDIAEGYSVSREKKESFPLTVTSAQKNPTAFYLCASSVREEPQHFGDGTRLSIL.

This chain joins TRBV9 and TRBJ2-1; the match to TRBD2 covers 8 bases. This CDR3 has 17 amino acids. CDR1 SGDLS and CDR2 YYNGEE come from the germline V gene. V was pared by 0 bases and J by 5 bases, with 10 bases of the junction left unmatched. The CDR3 DNA is TGTGCCAGCAGCGTAGTGTGGACTAGCAATTTGCACAATGAGCAGTTCTTC. Protein sequence: CASSVVWTSNLHNEQFF.

This chain uses TRBV7-2 with TRBJ1-5, with 10 bases lining up with TRBD1. This CDR3 is built from 14 residues. After removal of 5 bases from V and 6 bases from J, the junction contained 4 bases not matched to a gene. Germline V CDR1 and CDR2: SGHTA, FQGNSA. CDR3 nucleotides: TGTGCCAGCAGCCGGACAGGGGGAGTTCAGCCCCAGCATTTT. Amino acid sequence: CASSRTGGVQPQHF. The full variable domain, its missing parts supplied by reference TRBV7-2 and TRBJ1-5, is GAGVSQSPSNKVTEKGKDVELRCDPISGHTALYWYRQSLGQGLEFLIYFQGNSAPDKSGLPSDRFSAERTGGSVSTLTIQRTQQEDSAVYLCASSRTGGVQPQHFGDGTRLSIL.

The V and J genes are TRBV4-1 and TRBJ1-1, with a weak D call TRBD1 (6 bases). The CDR3 contains 14 residues. From germline, CDR1 is MGHRA and CDR2 YSYEKL. V was trimmed by 8 bases and J by 0 bases, leaving 13 bases between them. The CDR3 loop is CASRNRVMNTEAFF. The CDR3 DNA reads TGCGCCAGCCGAAACAGGGTGATGAACACTGAAGCTTTCTTT.

The chain carries TRBV7-2 and TRBJ2-1; a possible D gene is TRBD2 (6 bases). With 9 bases removed from V and 5 bases from J, the gap between germline ends came to 17 bases. The length of the CDR3 is 14 residues. Germline lookup yields CDR1 SGHTA and CDR2 FQGNSA. In nucleotides, the CDR3 is TGTGCCAGTCTACGGGGGATAACGAACAATGAGCAGTTCTTC. This gives the protein CASLRGITNNEQFF.

The genes are TRBV5-3 and TRBJ1-2; perhaps TRBD1 as D (5 bases). TRBV5-3 is assigned to the ORF class and has an uncertain function. The germline V and J ends were trimmed by 4 bases and 4 bases, with 11 bases remaining between them. The CDR3 runs 13 residues. CDR3 residues: CARSPTDSYGYTF. DNA for the CDR3: TGTGCCAGAAGCCCGACAGACTCCTATGGCTACACCTTC.

This chain joins TRBV6-5 and TRBJ2-5; perhaps TRBD2 as D (6 bases). V lost 2 bases, J lost 0 bases, and 10 bases lay in between. Germline values: CDR1 MNHEY, CDR2 SVGAGI. The CDR3 has 15 amino acids. The CDR3 DNA sequence: TGTGCCAGCAGTTACAACCGGGACTACCAAGAGACCCAGTACTTC. Translated, it gives CASSYNRDYQETQYF.

The chain carries TRBV19 and TRBJ1-1; no reliable D call. The CDR3 length is 13 residues. The V end was cut by 5 bases, the J end by 2 bases, with 9 bases between. Germline values: CDR1 LNHDA, CDR2 SQIVND (reference sequence). The CDR3 DNA reads TGTGCCAGTAGTGTGTCAAAAAACACTGAAGCTTTCTTT. Its translation: CASSVSKNTEAFF. The variable domain in full, with the rest retrieved from reference TRBV19 and TRBJ1-1, is DGGITQSPKYLFRKEGQNVTLSCEQNLNHDAMYWYRQDPGQGLRLIYYSQIVNDFQKGDIAEGYSVSREKKESFPLTVTSAQKNPTAFYLCASSVSKNTEAFFGQGTRLTVV.

This rearrangement joins TRBV7-9 to TRBJ2-3; TRBD1 aligns across 7 bases. The germline V gene has CDR1 SEHNR and CDR2 FQNEAQ (reference sequence). The V gene end was trimmed by 3 bases and the J gene end by 4 bases; junction bases not matched to a gene: 10. There are 16 residues in the CDR3. The CDR3 spells CASSLGTEKSADTQYF. CDR3 bases: TGTGCCAGCAGCTTGGGGACAGAGAAAAGCGCAGATACGCAGTATTTT.

The V gene is TRBV9, the J gene TRBJ2-7; possibly TRBD2 for D (5 bases). The V end was cut by 0 bases, the J end by 5 bases, with 15 bases between. This CDR3 has 15 amino acids. Germline V gene lookup returns CDR1 SGDLS and CDR2 YYNGEE. Written as DNA, the CDR3 is TGTGCCAGCAGCGTAGGCGTAGCAGGAGGCCACGAGCAGTACTTC. Translating it yields CASSVGVAGGHEQYF.

The V call is TRBV7-9, the J call TRBJ2-1, with TRBD2 matching over 8 bases. Germline trimming cut 6 bases from V and 3 bases from J; bases unmatched to any gene: 7. The CDR3 spans 15 residues. Per the germline V gene, CDR1 is SEHNR and CDR2 is FQNEAQ (reference sequence). The CDR3 spells CASRRRLASYNEQFF. The CDR3, as DNA: TGTGCCAGCAGGCGACGACTAGCGAGCTACAATGAGCAGTTCTTC.